This T cell receptor (beta chain) was found in a study of blood T cell repertoires in COVID-19. Whole-study context: T cells, B-cell-depleted T cells, or PBMCs provided the cDNA or gDNA that served as material.

The authors' processing: How many nucleated cells were present was estimated from reference gene primer amplification. Method: immunoSEQ multiplex PCR; TCRdb's copy keeps in-frame clones and lacks some. V and J calls and clone size are given by that table; D and trimming were obtained from the DNA. The data show over 100,000 clones, 86% seen once. J was trimmed by 1 base and V by 2 bases; bases with no gene match: 5. The germline V gene has CDR1 KGHSH and CDR2 LQKENI. The CDR3 extends over 16 amino acids. The clonotype comes from a man aged 35 to 55 with acute or convalescent COVID-19. The V call is TRBV18, the J call TRBJ1-3; TRBD1 agrees at 7 bases. Material for sequencing was peripheral blood. CDR3 DNA: TGTGCCAGCTCACCAGGACAGGTGGATTCTGGAAACACCATATATTTT. This gives the protein CASSPGQVDSGNTIYF.